What follows are 27 T cell receptor beta chains derived from one specimen sequenced in a study of shared T cell receptors in the human thymus. Sequenced by immunoSEQ multiplex PCR; TCRdb stores in-frame clones only, minus some. The table has 700,000 or so clones, around 85% seen once. This sample was also put to use in a study of human thymus T cells.

Sequences were obtained from thymocytes. The receptors come from a girl less than two years old with a congenital heart defect.

The chain uses TRBV4-1 and TRBJ1-3; tentatively, D is TRBD1 (5 bases). The CDR3 loop spans 20 amino acids. V lost 1 base and J 0 bases, leaving 22 bases between the germline ends. Per the germline V gene, CDR1 is MGHRA and CDR2 is YSYEKL. CDR3 sequence reads: CASSQAGKPGTPCSGNTIYF. In DNA form, the CDR3 reads TGCGCCAGCAGCCAAGCCGGGAAACCCGGGACTCCCTGCTCTGGAAACACCATATATTTT.

V and J are TRBV25-1 and TRBJ2-7, with D perhaps matching TRBD2 (7 bases). The CDR3 runs to 17 residues. V shed 4 bases and J shed 2 bases, with 21 bases lying between them. Germline CDR1 reads MGHDK; CDR2 reads SYGVNS. CDR3 nucleotide sequence: TGTGCCAGCAGTGTGCCCGCGGGGGCTCGACGGCCCTACGAGCAGTACTTC. Translation: CASSVPAGARRPYEQYF.

This chain joins TRBV6-4 and TRBJ1-2, with D unresolved. The CDR3 contains 13 residues. V was pared by 6 bases and J by 1 base, with 9 bases between. Germline assignment: CDR1 MRHNA and CDR2 SNTAGT. CDR3: CASRNGINYGYTF. CDR3 coding DNA: TGTGCCAGCAGGAACGGGATTAACTATGGCTACACCTTC.

The V and J genes are TRBV4-3 and TRBJ2-7, with 10 bases identical to TRBD2. V shed 1 base and J 3 bases; nucleotides not matched to a gene: 9. The CDR3 is 17 amino acids. Germline CDR1 reads LGHNA; CDR2 reads YSLEER. The CDR3: CASSQGAGERGGYEQYF. The CDR3 DNA reads TGCGCCAGCAGCCAAGGGGCCGGTGAGCGGGGGGGCTACGAGCAGTACTTC.

This chain connects TRBV5-4 to TRBJ1-2; possibly TRBD1 for D (5 bases). The CDR3 contains 15 residues. Germline V gene data show CDR1 as SGHNT and CDR2 as YYREEE (reference sequence). Trimming left V 0 bases short and J 2 bases short, with 11 bases between. The DNA of the CDR3 is TGTGCCAGCAGCTTGGTGCAGGGCTTAAACTATGGCTACACCTTC. Translation: CASSLVQGLNYGYTF.

The DNA of the CDR3 is TGTGCCAGCAGCGTAGGGAGGGATGGCGGCTACACCTTC. Protein product: CASSVGRDGGYTF. This rearrangement joins TRBV9 to TRBJ1-2, with D unclear. This CDR3 region has 13 residues. Germline V gene data show CDR1 as SGDLS and CDR2 as YYNGEE. Trimming pared 0 bases from V and 8 bases from J, leaving 11 bases between.

V gene TRBV14 combines with J gene TRBJ1-2, with D possibly being TRBD1 (6 bases). Trimming cost V 1 base and J 7 bases, with 13 bases left between them. Germline values: CDR1 SGHDN, CDR2 FVKESK. The CDR3 length is 14 residues. The CDR3 sequence: CASSQVAARGGYTF. For the CDR3, the DNA is TGTGCCAGCAGCCAAGTGGCAGCCAGGGGTGGCTACACCTTC.

This clone was seen just once. This chain uses TRBV7-9 with TRBJ1-2; no clear D gene. Trimming took off 2 bases at V and 5 bases at J, with 6 bases between the two ends. CDR3 size: 12 residues. CDR1 SEHNR and CDR2 FQNEAQ come from the germline V gene (reference sequence). CDR3 coding DNA: TGTGCCAGCAGCTTACAGAAATATGGCTACACCTTC. This gives the protein CASSLQKYGYTF.

In this sample, this clone turned up once. J is TRBJ1-1 and V is TRBV5-1; tentatively, D is TRBD1 (5 bases). The CDR3 sequence is 14 residues long. V was cut by 5 bases and J by 6 bases, with 17 bases left in between. Germline CDR1 SGHRS, CDR2 YFSETQ. The CDR3 region has the DNA TGCGCCAGCAGTTGGGGCAGGGCTAAGTCTGAAGCTTTCTTT. Translation: CASSWGRAKSEAFF. The full variable domain, rest sourced from reference TRBV5-1 and TRBJ1-1, is KAGVTQTPRYLIKTRGQQVTLSCSPISGHRSVSWYQQTPGQGLQFLFEYFSETQRNKGNFPGRFSGRQFSNSRSEMNVSTLELGDSALYLCASSWGRAKSEAFFGQGTRLTVV.

This rearrangement joins TRBV27 to TRBJ2-7, with TRBD1 matching over 8 bases. This CDR3 has 16 residues. The ends lost 5 bases at V and 0 bases at J; junction bases unmatched: 9. Per the germline V gene, CDR1 is MNHEY and CDR2 is SMNVEV (reference sequence). CDR3 nucleotide sequence: TGTGCCAGCAGTGGGGGGAACGGGACAGGCTCCTACGAGCAGTACTTC. Amino acids: CASSGGNGTGSYEQYF.

The rearrangement links TRBV10-3 to TRBJ2-7; tentatively, D is TRBD1 (5 bases). The germline V gene encodes CDR1 ENHRY and CDR2 SYGVKD. The V and J ends lost 4 bases and 2 bases respectively, with 9 bases between them. The length of the CDR3 is 13 residues. The CDR3: CAISGGPPYEQYF. CDR3 sequence (DNA): TGTGCCATCAGTGGGGGCCCTCCCTACGAGCAGTACTTC.

The chain has TRBV7-6 and TRBJ1-2; 7 bases agree with TRBD1. Per germline, CDR1 SGHVS and CDR2 FNYEAQ. The CDR3 spans 16 residues. V was clipped by 4 bases and J by 0 bases; unmatched bases: 8. CDR3 region: CASSYRQGGSNYGYTF. As DNA, the CDR3 is TGTGCCAGCAGCTATCGACAGGGAGGCTCTAACTATGGCTACACCTTC.

CDR3 nucleotide sequence: TGTGCCAGCACTCAGGGACATTATAGCAATCAGCCCCAGCATTTT. This codes for CASTQGHYSNQPQHF. The chain links TRBV6-6 to TRBJ1-5; perhaps TRBD1 as D (6 bases). Germline values: CDR1 MNHNY, CDR2 SVGAGI (reference sequence). The CDR3 is 15 amino acids. Trimming shortened V by 7 bases and J by 0 bases, and 13 bases separated the two germline ends.

This clone appeared a single time. V and J are TRBV6-4 and TRBJ1-2, with D possibly being TRBD1 (5 bases). CDR3 length: 17 residues. Germline V CDR1 and CDR2: MRHNA, SNTAGT. Deletions cut 2 bases from V and 6 bases from J, with 22 bases between. The CDR3 DNA sequence: TGTGCCAGCAGTGACGGACCCGGGACGGGAGCTCCCAATGGCTACACCTTC. Protein: CASSDGPGTGAPNGYTF.

The rearrangement links TRBV28 to TRBJ1-1; 8 nucleotides align to TRBD1. CDR1 and CDR2 (germline): MDHEN, SYDVKM. V was clipped by 5 bases and J by 3 bases; unmatched bases: 17. The CDR3 sequence is 18 residues long. The CDR3 nucleotides are TGTGCCAGCAGTCCTCAATACCCCAGGGGGCGGGTGGACACTGAAGCTTTCTTT. Translation gives CASSPQYPRGRVDTEAFF.

This chain uses TRBV4-1 with TRBJ1-2, with no clear D. Germline V lookup: CDR1 MGHRA, CDR2 YSYEKL. CDR3 length equals 18 residues. V lost 1 base to trimming and J lost 4 bases, with 22 bases between them. In DNA, the CDR3 is TGCGCCAGCAGCCAAGCCTCCCGTGCAGGTGGGGAGATCTATGGCTACACCTTC. It specifies CASSQASRAGGEIYGYTF.

Only one count was recorded for this clone. The chain is built from TRBV10-3 and TRBJ2-6; maybe TRBD2 (6 bases). V lost 8 bases, J lost 4 bases, and 9 bases lay in between. Germline V CDR1 and CDR2: ENHRY, SYGVKD. The CDR3 length is 13 residues. This CDR3 reads CAIRAGGANVLTF. As DNA, the CDR3 is TGTGCCATCCGCGCGGGAGGGGCCAACGTCCTGACTTTC.

The chain is built from TRBV5-6 and TRBJ2-5, with a weak D call TRBD2 (6 bases). V gave up 5 bases and J gave up 4 bases, with 15 bases separating them. The germline V gene has CDR1 SGHDT and CDR2 YYEEEE. This CDR3 comprises 14 residues. The DNA of the CDR3 is TGTGCCAGCAGACTACGGCCCGGGAGAGAGACCCAGTACTTC. Its translation: CASRLRPGRETQYF.

This chain joins TRBV2 and TRBJ1-2; D unclear. Germline V gene sequence: CDR1 SNHLY, CDR2 FYNNEI. This CDR3 has 16 residues. The ends were cut back, 3 bases at V and 3 bases at J, with 17 bases in the middle. This CDR3 reads CASSEWRAPRDYGYTF. DNA for the CDR3: TGTGCCAGCAGTGAGTGGAGGGCCCCCCGGGACTATGGCTACACCTTC.

This clone was observed a single time. Other DNA sequences in the sample encode the same CDR3. The chain has TRBV2 and TRBJ1-1; D is perhaps TRBD1 (5 bases). Germline V gives CDR1 SNHLY, CDR2 FYNNEI. V lost 6 bases to trimming and J lost 1 base, with 9 bases between them. The CDR3 spans 13 residues. For the CDR3, the DNA is TGTGCCAGCAGGATTACAGGGAACACTGAAGCTTTCTTT. Translation: CASRITGNTEAFF.

The chain uses TRBV4-1 and TRBJ2-7, with D perhaps TRBD2 (6 bases). The germline gives CDR1 MGHRA, CDR2 YSYEKL. The CDR3 is 20 amino acids. V shed 0 bases and J shed 9 bases, with 33 bases lying between them. CDR3 loop: CASSQDQLSWVGPSGGTQYF. In DNA form, the CDR3 reads TGCGCCAGCAGCCAAGATCAACTATCGTGGGTTGGACCCTCCGGGGGAACGCAGTACTTC.

The count of this clone is one. The rearrangement uses TRBV19 and TRBJ2-1; D remains ambiguous. Trimming removed 5 bases at V and 0 bases at J, with 20 bases between. CDR1 and CDR2 (germline): LNHDA, SQIVND (reference sequence). CDR3 length: 18 amino acids. CDR3 protein: CASSQNPPGYGSYNEQFF. The CDR3 coding sequence is TGTGCCAGTAGTCAAAACCCCCCAGGATATGGCTCCTACAATGAGCAGTTCTTC. The variable domain in full, completed from reference TRBV19 and TRBJ2-1, reads DGGITQSPKYLFRKEGQNVTLSCEQNLNHDAMYWYRQDPGQGLRLIYYSQIVNDFQKGDIAEGYSVSREKKESFPLTVTSAQKNPTAFYLCASSQNPPGYGSYNEQFFGPGTRLTVL.

The chain uses TRBV27 and TRBJ2-1; 7 positions agree with TRBD2. V lost 7 bases to trimming and J lost 7 bases; unmatched junction nucleotides: 10. Germline loops: CDR1 MNHEY, CDR2 SMNVEV (reference sequence). The CDR3 contains 14 residues. CDR3 loop: CASTDVGGLNEQFF. CDR3 nucleotides: TGTGCCAGCACTGACGTCGGGGGGTTGAATGAGCAGTTCTTC.

Only one count was recorded for this clone. The chain joins TRBV30 to TRBJ1-2, with D uncertain. Germline lookup yields CDR1 GTSNPN and CDR2 SVGIG (reference sequence). V was trimmed by 8 bases and J by 5 bases, leaving 30 bases between them. This CDR3 region has 17 residues. The CDR3 sequence is CARHRLNISKAPYGYTF. The CDR3, as DNA: TGTGCCAGGCACCGACTAAATATATCTAAGGCCCCTTATGGCTACACCTTC.

The chain has TRBV10-2 and TRBJ1-1; 8 positions match TRBD1. Germline V lookup: CDR1 WSHSY, CDR2 SAAADI. The trim removed 6 bases at V and 5 bases at J, leaving 11 bases unmatched. The CDR3 length is 15 residues. The chain's CDR3 is CASRRDRLWGTEAFF. CDR3 bases: TGCGCCAGCAGAAGGGACAGGTTATGGGGGACTGAAGCTTTCTTT.

The V gene is TRBV12-2, the J gene TRBJ2-7; the table calls TRBD1, which could not be checked here. TRBV12-2 is recorded as a pseudogene. The CDR3 runs 12 residues. CDR3 sequence reads: CASRVRVYEQYF. CDR3 sequence (DNA): TGTGCAAGTCGTGTCAGGGTCTACGAGCAGTACTTC.

As concerns this clone: One end of the junction fails to match germline, which may point to a read error. V is TRBV10-3 and J is TRBJ1-2, with 10 bases that match TRBD1. The germline CDR1 and CDR2 sequences are ENHRY and SYGVKD. CDR3 length: 14 residues. The CDR3: CALRDRGSLYGYTF. CDR3 in DNA: TGTGCCCTCAGGGACAGGGGAAGTCTCTATGGCTACACCTTC.